This TCR beta chain was recorded in a study of regulatory T cells. Study results and caveats: Hydrophobic residues at CDR3 positions 6 and 7 were enriched in conventional CD4+ T cells of CD3G-deficient patients.

Amplification used 52 TRBV primers and 13 TRBJ primers. Assay used: immunoSEQ multiplex PCR; TCRdb lists only in-frame clones, some missing. The sample records tens of thousands of clones, around 90% being singletons. A note on this clone: Its specificity is not known.

The CDR3 covers 17 residues. Germline V lookup: CDR1 MGHRA, CDR2 YSYEKL. The ends lost 0 bases at V and 5 bases at J; junction bases unmatched: 11. The clonotype originates from a person aged 18 to 30 with CD3G deficiency. This chain links TRBV4-1 with TRBJ2-3; 7 bases match TRBD2. The specimen sequenced was conventional CD4+ T cells sorted from blood. CDR3 amino acids: CASSQDRARGYIDTQYF. CDR3 nucleotide sequence: TGCGCCAGCAGCCAAGATCGGGCGCGGGGGTATATAGATACGCAGTATTTT.